This T cell receptor (beta chain) stems from a study of T cells in Graves' hyperthyroidism and ophthalmopathy. Study background: Peripheral blood was acquired at first diagnosis, ahead of any therapy whatsoever.

Amplified TCR beta CDR3 regions derived from RNA transcripts. Initially, a first-round RT-PCR of the TCR CDR3 employed the HTBI primer set. TCRdb re-analysed the multiplex PCR reads in MiXCR, keeping a single row per CDR3 protein. Of more than 500,000 distinct CDR3 sequences in the sample, around 15% were seen once. With a duration under 2 months, the hyperthyroidism was newly diagnosed in patients aged 18 to 65. Clinical symptoms, serum thyroxine and TRAb, thyroid ultrasound and orbital computed tomography together formed the diagnostic basis. Per germline, CDR1 MNHEY and CDR2 SMNVEV (reference sequence). This CDR3 spans 15 amino acids. Unmatched junction bases numbered 6, after V lost 4 bases and J lost 4 bases. In its sample, this clonotype was seen many times. The antigen is undetermined. General study findings and limits: Clonotypes that were expanded in thyroid above 0.001 mostly appeared in blood too.

The receptor was isolated from a woman aged 25 to 39 with Graves' hyperthyroidism. The chain couples TRBV27 to TRBJ1-2; 10 positions agree with TRBD1. Sequenced input: blood. The CDR3 region is CASSWAGQGPYGYTF. CDR3 in DNA: TGTGCCAGCAGTTGGGCGGGACAGGGGCCCTATGGCTACACCTTC.